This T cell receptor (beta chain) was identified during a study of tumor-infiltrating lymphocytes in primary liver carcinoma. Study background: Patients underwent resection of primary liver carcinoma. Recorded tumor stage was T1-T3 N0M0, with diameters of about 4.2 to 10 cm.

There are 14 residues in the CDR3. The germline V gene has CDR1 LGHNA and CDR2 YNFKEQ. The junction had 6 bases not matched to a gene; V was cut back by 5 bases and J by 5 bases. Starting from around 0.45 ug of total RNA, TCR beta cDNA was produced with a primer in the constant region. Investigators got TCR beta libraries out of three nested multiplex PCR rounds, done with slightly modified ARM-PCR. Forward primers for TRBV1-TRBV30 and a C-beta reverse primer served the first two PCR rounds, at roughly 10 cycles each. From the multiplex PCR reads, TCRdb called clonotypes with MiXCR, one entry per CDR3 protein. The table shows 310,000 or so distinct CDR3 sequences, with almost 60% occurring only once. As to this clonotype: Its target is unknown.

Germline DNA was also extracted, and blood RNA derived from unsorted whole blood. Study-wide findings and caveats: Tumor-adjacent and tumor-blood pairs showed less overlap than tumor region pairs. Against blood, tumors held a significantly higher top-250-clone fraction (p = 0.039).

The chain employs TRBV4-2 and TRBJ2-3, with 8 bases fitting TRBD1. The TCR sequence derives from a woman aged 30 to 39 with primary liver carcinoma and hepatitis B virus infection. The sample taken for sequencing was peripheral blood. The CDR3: CASSESTGVDTQYF. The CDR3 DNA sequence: TGTGCCAGCAGCGAATCGACAGGGGTAGATACGCAGTATTTT.